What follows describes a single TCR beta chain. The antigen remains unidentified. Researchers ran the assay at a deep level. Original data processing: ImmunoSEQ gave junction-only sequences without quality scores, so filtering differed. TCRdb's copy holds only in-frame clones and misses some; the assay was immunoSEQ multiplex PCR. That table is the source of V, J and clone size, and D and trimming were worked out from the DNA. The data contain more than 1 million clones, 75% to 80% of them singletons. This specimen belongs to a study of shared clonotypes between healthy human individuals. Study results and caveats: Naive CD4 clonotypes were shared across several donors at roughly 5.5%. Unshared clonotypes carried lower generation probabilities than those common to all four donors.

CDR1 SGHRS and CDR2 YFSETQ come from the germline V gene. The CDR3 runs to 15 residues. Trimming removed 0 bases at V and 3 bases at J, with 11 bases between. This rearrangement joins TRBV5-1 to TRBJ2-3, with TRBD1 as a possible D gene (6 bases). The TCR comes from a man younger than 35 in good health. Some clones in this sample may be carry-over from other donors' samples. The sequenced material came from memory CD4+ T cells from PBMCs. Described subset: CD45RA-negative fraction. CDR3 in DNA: TGCGCCAGCAGCTTGGAGGGACAAGCAACAGATACGCAGTATTTT. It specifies CASSLEGQATDTQYF. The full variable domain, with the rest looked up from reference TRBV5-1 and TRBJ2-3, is KAGVTQTPRYLIKTRGQQVTLSCSPISGHRSVSWYQQTPGQGLQFLFEYFSETQRNKGNFPGRFSGRQFSNSRSEMNVSTLELGDSALYLCASSLEGQATDTQYFGPGTRLTVL.